Listed here are 2 T cell receptor beta chains from one sample, sequenced in a study of tumor and adjacent non-tumor tissue in lung cancer. RNA was extracted from bulk tissue without any cell sorting. A modified ARM-PCR protocol with three rounds of nested PCR amplified TCRbeta. TCRdb called the multiplex PCR reads again in MiXCR, with one record for every CDR3 protein. The profile shows roughly 65,000 distinct CDR3 sequences, roughly three fifths of them singletons. Sequences were obtained from lung tumor tissue. The receptors here all came from a man aged 50 to 59 with non-small cell lung cancer.

The chain has TRBV29-1 and TRBJ1-1; D might be TRBD1 (6 bases). Germline lookup yields CDR1 SQVTM and CDR2 ANQGSEA. The CDR3 is 12 residues long. The CDR3 protein is CNSGQMNTEAFF. CDR3 coding DNA: TGCAACAGCGGACAGATGAACACTGAAGCTTTCTTT.

The CDR3 loop is CASCVRSGIEQFF. The CDR3, as DNA: TGTGCCAGCTGTGTCCGCAGCGGGATTGAGCAGTTCTTC. The chain couples TRBV6-4 to TRBJ2-1; 7 nucleotides agree with TRBD2. CDR3 length equals 13 residues. Germline V gene data show CDR1 as MRHNA and CDR2 as SNTAGT. Trimming at V came to 8 bases and at J to 9 bases, leaving 10 bases not matched to a gene.